This T cell receptor beta chain derives from a study of neurological immune-mediated disorders. Study-wide results and caveats: Sharing of CDR3 amino acid sequences among expanded clones across subjects was absent, suggesting private repertoires in all groups. Patients with HTLV-1-associated myelopathy showed the most TCR clonal expansion. Those with multiple sclerosis showed the least, falling below healthy controls.

The cDNA was synthesized by 5'RACE incorporating 10-nucleotide random UMIs. One entry per CDR3 protein, called by TCRdb with MiXCR from the 5' RACE reads. The table has 25,000 to 35,000 distinct CDR3 sequences, 9% to 13% seen once. This clonotype was picked up many times. Its matching antigen is unknown. The V end was cut by 7 bases, the J end by 6 bases, with 15 bases between. The CDR3 runs 14 residues. Germline V CDR1 and CDR2: MGHDK, SYGVNS. The material sequenced was PBMCs. The chain uses TRBV25-1 and TRBJ2-2; D is tentatively TRBD1 or TRBD2 (5 bases each). This clonotype originated in an older woman in good health. Here the CDR3 reads CASTQGTVPGELFF. The CDR3 coding sequence is TGTGCCAGCACCCAAGGGACCGTCCCCGGGGAGCTGTTTTTT.